This T cell receptor (beta chain) was recorded in a study of shared clonotypes between healthy human individuals. Study information: Each donor contributed plates that comprised three CD4 naive, three CD4 memory, two CD8 naive and one CD8 memory. Study-level points and caveats: The study sampled only blood, and tissue repertoires likely differ.

The investigators split CD4+ cells into a CD45RA+ naive subset and a CD45RA-negative memory subset. Sorted-subset replicate PCRs used 150 to 200 ng of genomic DNA. This amount corresponded to about 30,000 T cell genomes. Generated by immunoSEQ multiplex PCR, the TCRdb table keeps only in-frame clones and is missing some. Of some 350,000 clones detected, about 74% appear once; the ten largest clones hold 10%. Turning to this clone: Its antigen is still unknown.

Germline assignment: CDR1 MGHDK and CDR2 SYGVNS. This CDR3 is 14 amino acids long. V lost 6 bases, J lost 3 bases, and 5 bases stayed unmatched. This receptor was identified in a man aged 30-40 years in good health. The sample consisted of memory CD4+ T cells sorted from blood. Subset denoted: CD45RA-negative fraction. The gene calls are TRBV25-1 and TRBJ2-7, with 10 bases aligning to TRBD2. The CDR3 spells CASRTSGMGYEQYF. Here the CDR3 DNA reads TGTGCCAGCAGAACTAGCGGGATGGGCTACGAGCAGTACTTC.